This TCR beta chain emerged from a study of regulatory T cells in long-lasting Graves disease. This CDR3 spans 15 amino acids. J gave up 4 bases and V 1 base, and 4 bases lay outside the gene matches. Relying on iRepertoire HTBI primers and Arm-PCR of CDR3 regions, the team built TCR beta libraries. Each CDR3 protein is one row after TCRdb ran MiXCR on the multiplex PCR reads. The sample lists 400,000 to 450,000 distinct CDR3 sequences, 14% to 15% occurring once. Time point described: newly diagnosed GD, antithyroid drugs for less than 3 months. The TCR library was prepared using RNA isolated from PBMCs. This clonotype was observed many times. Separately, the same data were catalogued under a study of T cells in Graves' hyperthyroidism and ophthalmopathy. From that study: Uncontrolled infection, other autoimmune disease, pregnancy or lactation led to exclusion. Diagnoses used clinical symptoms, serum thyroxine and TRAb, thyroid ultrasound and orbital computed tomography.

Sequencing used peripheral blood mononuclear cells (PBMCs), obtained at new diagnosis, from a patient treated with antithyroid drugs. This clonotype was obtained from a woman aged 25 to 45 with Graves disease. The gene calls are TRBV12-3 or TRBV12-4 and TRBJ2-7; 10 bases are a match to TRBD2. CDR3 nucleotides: TGTGCCAGCAGTTTAGTGAGACTAGCGGGTTACGAGCAGTACTTC. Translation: CASSLVRLAGYEQYF.